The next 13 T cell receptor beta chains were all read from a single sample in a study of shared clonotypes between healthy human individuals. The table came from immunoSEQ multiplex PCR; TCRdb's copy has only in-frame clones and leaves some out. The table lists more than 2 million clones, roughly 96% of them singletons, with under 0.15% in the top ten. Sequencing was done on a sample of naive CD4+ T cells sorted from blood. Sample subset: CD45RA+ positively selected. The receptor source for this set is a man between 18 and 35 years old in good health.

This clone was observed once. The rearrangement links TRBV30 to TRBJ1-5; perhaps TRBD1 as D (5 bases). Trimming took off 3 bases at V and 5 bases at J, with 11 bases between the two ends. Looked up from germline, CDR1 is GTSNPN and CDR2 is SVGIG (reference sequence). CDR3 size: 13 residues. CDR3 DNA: TGTGCCTGGAGCACCTTAGGGGATCAGCCCCAGCATTTT. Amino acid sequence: CAWSTLGDQPQHF.

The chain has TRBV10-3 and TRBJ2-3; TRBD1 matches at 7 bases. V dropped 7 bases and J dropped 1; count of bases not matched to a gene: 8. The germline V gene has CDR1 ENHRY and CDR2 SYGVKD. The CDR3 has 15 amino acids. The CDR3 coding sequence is TGTGCCATCAACGGAAATGGACAGGGCACAGATACGCAGTATTTT. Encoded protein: CAINGNGQGTDTQYF.

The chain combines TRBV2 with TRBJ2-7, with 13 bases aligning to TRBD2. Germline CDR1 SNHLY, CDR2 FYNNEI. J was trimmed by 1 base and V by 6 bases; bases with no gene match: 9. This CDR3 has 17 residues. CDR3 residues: CASRATSGGFRSYEQYF. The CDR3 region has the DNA TGTGCCAGCAGGGCGACTAGCGGGGGGTTCCGATCCTACGAGCAGTACTTC.

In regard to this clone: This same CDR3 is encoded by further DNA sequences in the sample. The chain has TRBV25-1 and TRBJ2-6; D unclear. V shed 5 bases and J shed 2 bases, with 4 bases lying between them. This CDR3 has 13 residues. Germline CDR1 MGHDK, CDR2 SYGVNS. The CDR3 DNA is TGTGCCAGCAGTCTCACTGGGGCCAACGTCCTGACTTTC. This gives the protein CASSLTGANVLTF.

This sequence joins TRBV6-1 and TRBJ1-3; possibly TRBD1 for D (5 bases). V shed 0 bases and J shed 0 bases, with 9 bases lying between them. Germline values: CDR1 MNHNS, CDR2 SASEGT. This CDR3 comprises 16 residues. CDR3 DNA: TGTGCCAGCAGTGAAGCGATGGGGACCTCTGGAAACACCATATATTTT. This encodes CASSEAMGTSGNTIYF.

The CDR3 spells CASSLGATGYTGELFF. The CDR3 region has the DNA TGTGCCAGCAGTTTAGGGGCGACAGGGTACACCGGGGAGCTGTTTTTT. The chain recombines TRBV28 with TRBJ2-2; the match to TRBD1 covers 7 bases. The CDR3 consists of 16 residues. CDR1 MDHEN and CDR2 SYDVKM come from the germline V gene. J was trimmed by 3 bases and V by 2 bases; bases with no gene match: 6.

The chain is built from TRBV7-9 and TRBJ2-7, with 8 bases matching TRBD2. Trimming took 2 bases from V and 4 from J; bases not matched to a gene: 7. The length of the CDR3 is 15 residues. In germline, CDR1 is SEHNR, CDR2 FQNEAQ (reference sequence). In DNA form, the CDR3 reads TGTGCCAGCAGCTTATTAGCGGGAACCGTGTACGAGCAGTACTTC. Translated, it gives CASSLLAGTVYEQYF.

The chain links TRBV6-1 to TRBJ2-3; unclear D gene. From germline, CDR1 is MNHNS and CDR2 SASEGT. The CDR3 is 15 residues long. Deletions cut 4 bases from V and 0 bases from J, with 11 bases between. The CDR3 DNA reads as TGTGCCAGCAGTGGACGGGCATTTAGCACAGATACGCAGTATTTT. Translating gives CASSGRAFSTDTQYF.

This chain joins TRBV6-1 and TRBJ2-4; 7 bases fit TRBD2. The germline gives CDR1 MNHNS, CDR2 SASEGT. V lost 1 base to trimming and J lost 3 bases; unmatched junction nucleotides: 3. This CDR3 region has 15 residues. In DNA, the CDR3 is TGTGCCAGCAGTGAAGGGGGGGGAGGCAAAAACATTCAGTACTTC. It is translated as CASSEGGGGKNIQYF.

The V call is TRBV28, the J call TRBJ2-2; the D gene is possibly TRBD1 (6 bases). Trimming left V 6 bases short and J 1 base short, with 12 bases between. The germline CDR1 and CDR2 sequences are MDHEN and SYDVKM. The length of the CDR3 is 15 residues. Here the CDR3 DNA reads TGTGCCAGCAGACCTTCGACAGGGAACACCGGGGAGCTGTTTTTT. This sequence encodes CASRPSTGNTGELFF.

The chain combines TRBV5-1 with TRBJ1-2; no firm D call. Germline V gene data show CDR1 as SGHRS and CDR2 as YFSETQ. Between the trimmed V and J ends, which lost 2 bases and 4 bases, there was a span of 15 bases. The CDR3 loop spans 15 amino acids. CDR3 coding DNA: TGCGCCAGCAGCTTTGGCGGGCAGCAGACCTATGGCTACACCTTC. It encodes CASSFGGQQTYGYTF.

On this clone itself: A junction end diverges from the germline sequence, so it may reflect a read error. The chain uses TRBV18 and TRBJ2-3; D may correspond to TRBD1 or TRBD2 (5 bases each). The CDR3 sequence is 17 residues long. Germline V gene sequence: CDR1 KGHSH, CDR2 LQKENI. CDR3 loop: CAGSPSRDLLRTDTQYF. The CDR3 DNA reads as TGTGCCGGCTCACCGTCCCGGGACCTCCTCCGCACAGATACGCAGTATTTT.

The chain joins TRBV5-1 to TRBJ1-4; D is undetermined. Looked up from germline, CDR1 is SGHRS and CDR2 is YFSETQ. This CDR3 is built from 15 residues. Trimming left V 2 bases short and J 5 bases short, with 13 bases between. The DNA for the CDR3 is TGCGCCAGCAGCTTAGGTGACAACCGGAATGAAAAACTGTTTTTT. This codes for CASSLGDNRNEKLFF.